These 13 T cell receptor beta chains originate from one sample sequenced in a study of blood T cell repertoires in COVID-19. This table comes from immunoSEQ multiplex PCR, and its TCRdb copy is limited to in-frame clones, with some not included. The sample records fewer than 250,000 clones, about 87% being singletons. The sequenced material came from PBMCs or T cells enriched from blood (not recorded which). Every receptor here comes from a man between 50 and 59 years old who had been exposed to COVID-19.

The chain joins TRBV11-3 to TRBJ2-4; D is perhaps TRBD2 (5 bases). Germline V gene lookup returns CDR1 SGHNT and CDR2 YENEEA. V lost 5 bases and J 0 bases, leaving 14 bases between the germline ends. The CDR3 is made up of 16 amino acids. The CDR3 sequence is CASSRGRMLAKNIQYF. The DNA for the CDR3 is TGTGCCAGCAGCCGAGGGCGGATGCTAGCCAAAAACATTCAGTACTTC. Full variable domain (outside the CDR3, taken from reference TRBV11-3 and TRBJ2-4): EAGVVQSPRYKIIEKKQPVAFWCNPISGHNTLYWYLQNLGQGPELLIRYENEEAVDDSQLPKDRFSAERLKGVDSTLKIQPAELGDSAVYLCASSRGRMLAKNIQYFGAGTRLSVL.

The rearrangement links TRBV5-4 to TRBJ2-5; 9 positions match TRBD2. The CDR3 length is 16 residues. Germline-derived CDR1 and CDR2 are SGHNT and YYREEE (reference sequence). The V gene end was trimmed by 0 bases and the J gene end by 4 bases; junction bases not matched to a gene: 7. CDR3 DNA: TGTGCCAGCAGCTTGGTAGCGGGGGCCTCGGGAGAGACCCAGTACTTC. Translation: CASSLVAGASGETQYF.

The CDR3 nucleotides are TGCGCCAGCAGCAGACAGGCTAACTATGGCTACACCTTC. It is translated as CASSRQANYGYTF. The chain uses TRBV5-1 and TRBJ1-2, with D perhaps TRBD1 (6 bases). Germline V CDR1 and CDR2: SGHRS, YFSETQ. The CDR3 consists of 13 residues. Between the trimmed V and J ends, which lost 4 bases and 0 bases, there was a span of 7 bases.

The rearrangement uses TRBV10-3 and TRBJ1-2; 8 bases align to TRBD1. This CDR3 is 13 amino acids long. CDR1 and CDR2 from the germline V gene are ENHRY and SYGVKD. J gave up 7 bases and V 7 bases, and 8 bases lay outside the gene matches. CDR3 sequence (DNA): TGTGCCATCACCGGGACAGGCACCCTTGGCTACACCTTC. Protein sequence: CAITGTGTLGYTF.

Many counts were recorded for this clone. This sample includes further DNA sequences coding for the same CDR3. This chain joins TRBV2 and TRBJ1-2, with 7 bases fitting TRBD1. V lost 3 bases and J lost 5; bases outside the gene matches: 0. From germline, CDR1 is SNHLY and CDR2 FYNNEI. This CDR3 is 12 amino acids long. The CDR3 region is CASSEGQYGYTF. DNA for the CDR3: TGTGCCAGCAGTGAGGGACAGTATGGCTACACCTTC.

The J gene is TRBJ1-2, the V gene TRBV24-1; 7 nucleotides agree with TRBD1. V trimming: 9 bases; J trimming: 7 bases; junction bases outside the gene matches: 10. Germline CDR1 reads KGHDR; CDR2 reads SFDVKD. This CDR3 is 13 amino acids long. CDR3 in amino acids: CATADRVVSGYTF. The CDR3 DNA follows: TGTGCCACCGCCGACAGGGTGGTGTCTGGCTACACCTTC.

The chain joins TRBV7-3 to TRBJ2-7; 8 nucleotides line up with TRBD1. Germline V gene lookup returns CDR1 SGHTA and CDR2 FQGTGA. Germline trimming cut 5 bases from V and 6 bases from J; bases unmatched to any gene: 6. The CDR3 has 13 residues. For the CDR3, the DNA is TGTGCCAGCAGCCCCCAGACAGGGGCCGAGCAGTACTTC. This codes for CASSPQTGAEQYF.

This clone was seen a handful of times. The chain joins TRBV2 to TRBJ2-1; a possible D gene is TRBD1 (6 bases). Germline CDR1 is SNHLY and CDR2 is FYNNEI. V was cut by 7 bases and J by 5 bases, with 12 bases left in between. This CDR3 is built from 13 residues. For the CDR3, the DNA is TGTGCCAGCAAACGGGACACCAACAATGAGCAGTTCTTC. Translation: CASKRDTNNEQFF.

This clone was seen only a few times. The J gene is TRBJ2-7, the V gene TRBV5-4; 8 positions match TRBD1. Germline V lookup: CDR1 SGHNT, CDR2 YYREEE (reference sequence). The V gene end was trimmed by 4 bases and the J gene end by 2 bases; junction bases not matched to a gene: 2. CDR3 size: 13 residues. CDR3 protein: CASSVDRAYEQYV. The CDR3 DNA follows: TGTGCCAGCAGCGTGGACAGGGCCTACGAGCAGTACGTC.

The chain couples TRBV11-3 to TRBJ2-3, with D unclear. Germline assignment: CDR1 SGHNT and CDR2 YENEEA. V was trimmed by 4 bases and J by 0 bases, leaving 5 bases between them. This CDR3 is built from 13 residues. The CDR3, as DNA: TGTGCCAGCAGCTACCAGAGCACAGATACGCAGTATTTT. Translated: CASSYQSTDTQYF.

The genes are TRBV28 and TRBJ2-2, with D possibly matching TRBD1 (5 bases). The CDR3 is made up of 15 amino acids. Trimming took 10 bases from V and 3 from J, leaving 18 bases between them. In germline, CDR1 is MDHEN, CDR2 SYDVKM. The CDR3: CATLKGALDTGELFF. The CDR3 nucleotides are TGTGCCACCTTAAAAGGGGCGCTCGACACCGGGGAGCTGTTTTTT.

The chain's CDR3 is CASSFGGSADTQYF. The CDR3 DNA sequence: TGTGCCAGCAGCTTTGGGGGGAGCGCAGATACGCAGTATTTT. The chain has TRBV7-9 and TRBJ2-3; tentatively, D is TRBD2 (6 bases). Trimming stripped 3 bases from V and 4 bases from J, with 11 bases between. CDR3 length: 14 residues. Germline lookup yields CDR1 SEHNR and CDR2 FQNEAQ (reference sequence).

This clone appeared once. This chain uses TRBV10-3 with TRBJ1-2; D gene unclear. Germline V gene data show CDR1 as ENHRY and CDR2 as SYGVKD. The CDR3 spans 13 residues. Trimming removed 5 bases at V and 2 bases at J, with 9 bases between. The CDR3 loop reads CAISTNENYGYTF. The CDR3 DNA sequence: TGTGCCATCAGTACGAATGAGAACTATGGCTACACCTTC.